The next 8 T cell receptor beta chains were all read from a single sample in a study of regulatory T cells in long-lasting Graves disease. Time point defined: newly diagnosed GD, antithyroid drugs for less than 3 months. There was RNA extracted from PBMCs, and the TCR library was made from it. CDR3-region Arm-PCR and iRepertoire HTBI primers produced the TCR beta libraries. A single record per CDR3 protein comes from TCRdb applying MiXCR to the multiplex PCR reads. The profile shows just over 600,000 distinct CDR3 sequences, about 15% of them singletons. The same data also contributed to another study, on T cells in Graves' hyperthyroidism and ophthalmopathy.

The sequenced sample was peripheral blood mononuclear cells (PBMCs), obtained at new diagnosis, from a patient treated with antithyroid drugs. The receptors derive from a woman aged 30 to 39 with Graves disease.

This clonotype has more than one count but fewer than ten. The chain employs TRBV3-1 and TRBJ2-1; 7 nucleotides agree with TRBD2. CDR1 LGHDT and CDR2 YNNKEL come from the germline V gene (reference sequence). Trimming at V came to 1 base and at J to 3 bases, leaving 9 bases not matched to a gene. The CDR3 is 17 residues long. The DNA of the CDR3 is TGTGCCAGCAGCCAAGGAAGGCTAGCGGCTGGCTACAATGAGCAGTTCTTC. Protein product: CASSQGRLAAGYNEQFF.

This clonotype was seen a handful of times. V usage is TRBV7-2 and J usage is TRBJ1-5, with a weak D call TRBD1 (5 bases). The germline gives CDR1 SGHTA, CDR2 FQGNSA. CDR3 length: 14 amino acids. Trimming took 0 bases from V and 9 from J, leaving 12 bases between them. The CDR3 sequence: CASSLAVGERPQHF. The CDR3 region has the DNA TGTGCCAGCAGCTTAGCGGTGGGGGAGAGGCCCCAGCATTTT.

This chain uses TRBV28 with TRBJ1-2, with a tentative D call TRBD1 (5 bases). CDR1 is MDHEN, CDR2 SYDVKM, per germline. The CDR3 length is 14 residues. Between the trimmed V and J ends, which lost 3 bases and 3 bases, there was a span of 11 bases. The CDR3 DNA reads TGTGCCAGCAGTTTCTGGGGGAGAGACTATGGCTACACCTTC. This encodes CASSFWGRDYGYTF.

This clonotype was detected many times. The gene calls are TRBV28 and TRBJ2-3; D not certain. Deletions cut 6 bases from V and 3 bases from J, with 16 bases between. Germline V lookup: CDR1 MDHEN, CDR2 SYDVKM. The CDR3 extends over 15 amino acids. CDR3 loop: CASSRPFLGTDTQYF. CDR3 coding DNA: TGTGCCAGCAGCCGGCCCTTTCTGGGAACAGATACGCAGTATTTT.

This clonotype came up many times. The chain links TRBV11-3 to TRBJ1-1; D is ambiguous. The CDR3 totals 13 residues. Germline lookup yields CDR1 SGHNT and CDR2 YENEEA. Trimming shortened V by 5 bases and J by 1 base, and 8 bases separated the two germline ends. The CDR3 nucleotides read TGTGCCAGCAGCCGGATGTCGAACACTGAAGCTTTCTTT. It codes for CASSRMSNTEAFF.

This clonotype was observed many times. CDR3 DNA sequence: TGTGCCAGTAGTACGACGGGATCTTGGGAGACCCAGTACTTC. It translates to CASSTTGSWETQYF. This rearrangement joins TRBV19 to TRBJ2-5; a possible D gene is TRBD2 (5 bases). Per germline, CDR1 LNHDA and CDR2 SQIVND (reference sequence). The CDR3 length is 14 residues. Trimming removed 4 bases at V and 5 bases at J, with 14 bases between.

The chain links TRBV30 to TRBJ1-1; D call uncertain. Germline loops: CDR1 GTSNPN, CDR2 SVGIG (reference sequence). CDR3 size: 12 residues. Trimming removed 3 bases at V and 10 bases at J, with 15 bases between. The CDR3 loop is CAWRVVGERAFF. In nucleotides, the CDR3 is TGTGCCTGGAGGGTCGTCGGGGAAAGAGCTTTCTTT.

This clonotype was picked up a small number of times. The chain couples TRBV6-1 to TRBJ1-5, with D possibly matching TRBD1 (5 bases). In germline, CDR1 is MNHNS, CDR2 SASEGT. Between the trimmed V and J ends, which lost 4 bases and 9 bases, there was a span of 22 bases. The CDR3 has 16 residues. CDR3 nucleotide sequence: TGTGCCAGCAGTGCCACAGGTGAAGTAGGATCCCTGCCCCAGCATTTT. Its translation: CASSATGEVGSLPQHF.